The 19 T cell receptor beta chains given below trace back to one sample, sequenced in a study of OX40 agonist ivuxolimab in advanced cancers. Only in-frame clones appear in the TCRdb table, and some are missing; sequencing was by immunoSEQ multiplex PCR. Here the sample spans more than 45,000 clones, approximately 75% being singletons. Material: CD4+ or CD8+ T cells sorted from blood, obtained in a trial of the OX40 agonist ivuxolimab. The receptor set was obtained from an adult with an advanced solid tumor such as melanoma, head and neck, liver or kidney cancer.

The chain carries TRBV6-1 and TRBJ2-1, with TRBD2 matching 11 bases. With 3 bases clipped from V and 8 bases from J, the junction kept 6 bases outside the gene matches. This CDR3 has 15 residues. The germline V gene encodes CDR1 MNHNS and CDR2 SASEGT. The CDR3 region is CASSESSGGWDEQFF. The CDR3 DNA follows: TGTGCCAGCAGTGAGTCTAGCGGGGGGTGGGATGAGCAGTTCTTC.

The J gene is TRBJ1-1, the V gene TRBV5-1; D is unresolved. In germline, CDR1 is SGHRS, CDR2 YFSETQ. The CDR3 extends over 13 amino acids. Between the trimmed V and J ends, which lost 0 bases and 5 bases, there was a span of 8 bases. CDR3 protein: CASSLAQATEAFF. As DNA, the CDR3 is TGCGCCAGCAGCTTGGCTCAGGCAACTGAAGCTTTCTTT.

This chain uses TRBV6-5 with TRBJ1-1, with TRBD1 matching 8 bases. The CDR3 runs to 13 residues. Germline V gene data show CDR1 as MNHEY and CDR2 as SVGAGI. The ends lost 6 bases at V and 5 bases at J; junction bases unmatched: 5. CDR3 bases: TGTGCCAGCAGACAGGGGGTTTGGACTGAAGCTTTCTTT. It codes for CASRQGVWTEAFF.

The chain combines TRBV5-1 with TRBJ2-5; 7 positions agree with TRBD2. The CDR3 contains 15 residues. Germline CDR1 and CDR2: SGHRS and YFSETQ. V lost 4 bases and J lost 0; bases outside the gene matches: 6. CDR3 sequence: CASSQARGNQETQYF. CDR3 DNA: TGCGCCAGCAGCCAGGCGCGGGGGAACCAAGAGACCCAGTACTTC.

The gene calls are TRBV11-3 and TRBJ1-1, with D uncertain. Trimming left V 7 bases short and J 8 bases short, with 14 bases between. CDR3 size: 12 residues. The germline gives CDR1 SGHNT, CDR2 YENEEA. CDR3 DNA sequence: TGTGCCAGCACCGGAGGGCTGGGCGAAGCTTTCTTT. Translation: CASTGGLGEAFF. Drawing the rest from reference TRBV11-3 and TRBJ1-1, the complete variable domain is EAGVVQSPRYKIIEKKQPVAFWCNPISGHNTLYWYLQNLGQGPELLIRYENEEAVDDSQLPKDRFSAERLKGVDSTLKIQPAELGDSAVYLCASTGGLGEAFFGQGTRLTVV.

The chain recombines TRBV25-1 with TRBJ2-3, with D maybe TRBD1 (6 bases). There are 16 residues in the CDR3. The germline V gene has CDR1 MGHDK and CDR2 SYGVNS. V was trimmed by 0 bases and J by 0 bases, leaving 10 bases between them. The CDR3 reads CASSEYGQSSTDTQYF. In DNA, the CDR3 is TGTGCCAGCAGTGAATATGGACAGTCTAGCACAGATACGCAGTATTTT.

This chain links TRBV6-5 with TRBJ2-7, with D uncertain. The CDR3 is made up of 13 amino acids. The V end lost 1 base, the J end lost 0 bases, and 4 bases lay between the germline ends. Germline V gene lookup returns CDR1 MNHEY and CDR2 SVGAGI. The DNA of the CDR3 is TGTGCCAGCAGTTACTACAGCTCCTACGAGCAGTACTTC. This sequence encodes CASSYYSSYEQYF.

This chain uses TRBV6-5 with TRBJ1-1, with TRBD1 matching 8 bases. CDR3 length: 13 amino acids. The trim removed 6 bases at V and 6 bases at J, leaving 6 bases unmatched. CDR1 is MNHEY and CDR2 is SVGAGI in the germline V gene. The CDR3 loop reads CASRAAGGPEAFF. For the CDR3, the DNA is TGTGCCAGCAGGGCGGCAGGGGGCCCTGAAGCTTTCTTT.

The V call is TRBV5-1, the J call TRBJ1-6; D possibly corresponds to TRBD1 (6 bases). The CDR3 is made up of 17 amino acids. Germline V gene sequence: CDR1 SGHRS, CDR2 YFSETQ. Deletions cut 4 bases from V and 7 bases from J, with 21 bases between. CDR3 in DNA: TGCGCCAGCAGCGGATCCTCCGGGGGGGGCGTCAATTCACCCCTCCACTTT. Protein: CASSGSSGGGVNSPLHF.

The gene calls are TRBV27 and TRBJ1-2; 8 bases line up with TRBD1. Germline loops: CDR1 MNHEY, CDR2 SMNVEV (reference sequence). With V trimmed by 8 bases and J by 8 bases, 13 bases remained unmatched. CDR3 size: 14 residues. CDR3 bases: TGTGCCAGCTCCCCCCAGCAGGGGGCGAGGGGCTACACCTTC. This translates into CASSPQQGARGYTF.

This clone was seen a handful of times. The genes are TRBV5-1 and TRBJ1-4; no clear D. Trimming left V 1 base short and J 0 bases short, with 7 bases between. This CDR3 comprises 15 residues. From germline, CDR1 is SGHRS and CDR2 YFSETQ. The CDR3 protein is CASSLSPATNEKLFF. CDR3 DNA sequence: TGCGCCAGCAGCTTGAGCCCTGCAACTAATGAAAAACTGTTTTTT.

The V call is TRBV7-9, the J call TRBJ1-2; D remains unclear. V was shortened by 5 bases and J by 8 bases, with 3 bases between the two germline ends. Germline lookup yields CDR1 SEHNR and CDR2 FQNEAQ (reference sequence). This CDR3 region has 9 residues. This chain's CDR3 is CASSPGYTF. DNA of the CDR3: TGTGCCAGCAGCCCGGGCTACACCTTC.

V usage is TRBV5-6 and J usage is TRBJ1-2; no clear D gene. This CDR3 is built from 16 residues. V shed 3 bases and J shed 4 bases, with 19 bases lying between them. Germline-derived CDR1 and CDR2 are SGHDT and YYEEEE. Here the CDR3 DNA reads TGTGCCAGCAGCTCCTACAGAGGCGCTGGGAGCTATGGCTACACCTTC. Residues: CASSSYRGAGSYGYTF. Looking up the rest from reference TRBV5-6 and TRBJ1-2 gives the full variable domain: DAGVTQSPTHLIKTRGQQVTLRCSPKSGHDTVSWYQQALGQGPQFIFQYYEEEERQRGNFPDRFSGHQFPNYSSELNVNALLLGDSALYLCASSSYRGAGSYGYTFGSGTRLTVV.

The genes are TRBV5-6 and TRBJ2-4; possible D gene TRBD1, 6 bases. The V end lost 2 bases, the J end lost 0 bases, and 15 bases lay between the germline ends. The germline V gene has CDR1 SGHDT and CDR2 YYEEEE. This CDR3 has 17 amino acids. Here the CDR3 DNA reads TGTGCCAGCAGCTTACTCGGACAGACTCTAGCCAAAAACATTCAGTACTTC. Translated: CASSLLGQTLAKNIQYF.

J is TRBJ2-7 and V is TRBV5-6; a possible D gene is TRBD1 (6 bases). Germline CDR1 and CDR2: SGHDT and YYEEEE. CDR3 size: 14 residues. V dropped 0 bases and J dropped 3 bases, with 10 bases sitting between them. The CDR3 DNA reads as TGTGCCAGCAGCTTGGGACAGGTGAGCTACGAGCAGTACTTC. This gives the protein CASSLGQVSYEQYF. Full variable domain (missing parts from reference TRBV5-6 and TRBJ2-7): DAGVTQSPTHLIKTRGQQVTLRCSPKSGHDTVSWYQQALGQGPQFIFQYYEEEERQRGNFPDRFSGHQFPNYSSELNVNALLLGDSALYLCASSLGQVSYEQYFGPGTRLTVT.

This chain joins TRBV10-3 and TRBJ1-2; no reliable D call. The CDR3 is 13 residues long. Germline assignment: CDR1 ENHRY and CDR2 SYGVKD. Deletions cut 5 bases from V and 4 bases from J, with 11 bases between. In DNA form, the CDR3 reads TGTGCCATCAGTCCCGGTAGGACCTATGGCTACACCTTC. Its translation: CAISPGRTYGYTF.

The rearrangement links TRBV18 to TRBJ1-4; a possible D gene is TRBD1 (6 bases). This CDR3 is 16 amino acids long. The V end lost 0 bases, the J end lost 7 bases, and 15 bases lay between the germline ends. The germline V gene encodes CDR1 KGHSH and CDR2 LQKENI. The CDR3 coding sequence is TGTGCCAGCTCACCACCGAACGGGCAGGGGTTTGAAAAACTGTTTTTT. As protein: CASSPPNGQGFEKLFF. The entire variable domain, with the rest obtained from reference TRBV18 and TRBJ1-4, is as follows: NAGVMQNPRHLVRRRGQEARLRCSPMKGHSHVYWYRQLPEEGLKFMVYLQKENIIDESGMPKERFSAEFPKEGPSILRIQQVVRGDSAAYFCASSPPNGQGFEKLFFGSGTQLSVL.

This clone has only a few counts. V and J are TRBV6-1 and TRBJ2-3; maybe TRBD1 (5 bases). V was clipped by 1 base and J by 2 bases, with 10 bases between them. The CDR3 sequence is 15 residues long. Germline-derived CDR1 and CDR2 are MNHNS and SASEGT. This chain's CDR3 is CASSEDGRATDTQYF. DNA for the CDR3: TGTGCCAGCAGTGAAGACGGCAGGGCCACAGATACGCAGTATTTT.

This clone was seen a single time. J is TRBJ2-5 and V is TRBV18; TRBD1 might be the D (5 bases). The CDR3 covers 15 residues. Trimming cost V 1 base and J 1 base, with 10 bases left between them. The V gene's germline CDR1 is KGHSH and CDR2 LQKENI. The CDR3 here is CASSPRQGSQETQYF. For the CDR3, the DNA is TGTGCCAGCTCACCACGGCAGGGATCCCAAGAGACCCAGTACTTC.